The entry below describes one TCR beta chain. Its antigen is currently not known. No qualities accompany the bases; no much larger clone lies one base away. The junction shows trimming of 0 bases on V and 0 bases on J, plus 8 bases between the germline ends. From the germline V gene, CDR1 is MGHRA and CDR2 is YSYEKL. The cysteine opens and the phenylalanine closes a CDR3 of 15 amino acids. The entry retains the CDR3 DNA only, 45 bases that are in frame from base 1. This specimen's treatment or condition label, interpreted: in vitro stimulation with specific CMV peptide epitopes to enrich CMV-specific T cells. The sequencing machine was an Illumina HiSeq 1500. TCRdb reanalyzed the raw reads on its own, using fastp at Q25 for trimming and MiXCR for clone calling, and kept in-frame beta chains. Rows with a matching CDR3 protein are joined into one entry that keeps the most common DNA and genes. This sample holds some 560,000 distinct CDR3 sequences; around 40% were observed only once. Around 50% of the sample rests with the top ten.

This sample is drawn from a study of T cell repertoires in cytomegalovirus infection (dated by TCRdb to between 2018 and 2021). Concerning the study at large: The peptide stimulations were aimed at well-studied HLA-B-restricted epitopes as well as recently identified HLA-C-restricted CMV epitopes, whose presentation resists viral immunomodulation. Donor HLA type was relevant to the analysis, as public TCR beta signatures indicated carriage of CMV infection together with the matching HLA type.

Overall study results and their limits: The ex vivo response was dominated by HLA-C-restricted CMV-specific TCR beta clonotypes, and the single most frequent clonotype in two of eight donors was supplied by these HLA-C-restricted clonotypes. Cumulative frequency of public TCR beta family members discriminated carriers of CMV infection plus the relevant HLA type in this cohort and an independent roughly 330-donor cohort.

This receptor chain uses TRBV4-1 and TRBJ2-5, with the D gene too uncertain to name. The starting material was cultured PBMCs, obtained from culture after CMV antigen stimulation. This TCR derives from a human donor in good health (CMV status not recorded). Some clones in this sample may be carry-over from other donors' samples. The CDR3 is CASSQDASYQETQYF. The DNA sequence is TGCGCCAGCAGCCAAGATGCCAGTTACCAAGAGACCCAGTACTTC.